Listed below are T cell receptor beta chains from one sample, sequenced in a study. TCRdb used MiXCR to reprocess the 5' RACE reads, holding one entry per CDR3 protein. This table has tens of thousands of distinct CDR3 sequences, more than 25% appearing once. Material: naive CD4+ T cells sorted from blood. The receptors derive from a female donor with breast cancer. Both conserved end residues are part of each CDR3.

j_gene: TRBJ2-2
v_gene: TRBV7-2
CDR3aa: CASSLYGGLGSPGELFF

j_gene: TRBJ2-2
v_gene: TRBV24-1
CDR3aa: CATSDPPEGRDTGELFF

j_gene: TRBJ2-7
v_gene: TRBV5-1
CDR3aa: CASSGGGARTYEQYF

j_gene: TRBJ2-1
v_gene: TRBV29-1
CDR3aa: CSVDNSGTSGNNEQFF

j_gene: TRBJ2-1
v_gene: TRBV20-1
CDR3aa: CSARRLAGGGSYNVQFF

j_gene: TRBJ2-5
v_gene: TRBV6-5
CDR3aa: CASTLRETQYF

j_gene: TRBJ2-5
v_gene: TRBV7-2
CDR3aa: CASSRTSGRVETQYF

j_gene: TRBJ2-5
v_gene: TRBV7-3
CDR3aa: CASSHGPRALQETQYF

j_gene: TRBJ2-1
v_gene: TRBV7-8
CDR3aa: CASSSPGIPPLDEQFF

j_gene: TRBJ1-4
v_gene: TRBV5-5
CDR3aa: CASSWPRQGRKLFF

j_gene: TRBJ2-6
v_gene: TRBV20-1
CDR3aa: CSAPVTGGAGGANVLTF

j_gene: TRBJ2-5
v_gene: TRBV27
CDR3aa: CASSRRGQETQYF

j_gene: TRBJ1-5
v_gene: TRBV6-2/TRBV6-3
CDR3aa: CASSKRQPLRPGQPQHF

j_gene: TRBJ2-1
v_gene: TRBV11-2
CDR3aa: CASSLSDRGGNEQFF

j_gene: TRBJ1-1
v_gene: TRBV6-2/TRBV6-3
CDR3aa: CASSYSSGVMNTEAFF

j_gene: TRBJ2-2
v_gene: TRBV4-2
CDR3aa: CASSIGLAERGGELFF

j_gene: TRBJ2-7
v_gene: TRBV25-1
CDR3aa: CASTGSIFYEQYF

j_gene: TRBJ1-1
v_gene: TRBV20-1
CDR3aa: CSARDLRKGQVAEAFF

j_gene: TRBJ1-2
v_gene: TRBV4-3
CDR3aa: CASSQNRAGGYTF

j_gene: TRBJ2-7
v_gene: TRBV27
CDR3aa: CASSLPYSYEQYF

j_gene: TRBJ2-5
v_gene: TRBV5-1
CDR3aa: CASSLGPTGGRYF

j_gene: TRBJ2-2
v_gene: TRBV14
CDR3aa: CASSGVLGLANTGELFF

j_gene: TRBJ2-5
v_gene: TRBV15
CDR3aa: CATSRDQGETQYF

j_gene: TRBJ2-1
v_gene: TRBV6-6
CDR3aa: CASSYSGDRGEQFF

j_gene: TRBJ2-1
v_gene: TRBV9
CDR3aa: CASSVGSLGNNEQFF

j_gene: TRBJ2-5
v_gene: TRBV7-9
CDR3aa: CASSIGTSGEETQYF

j_gene: TRBJ2-5
v_gene: TRBV14
CDR3aa: CASSLWTSGRQETQYF

j_gene: TRBJ2-2
v_gene: TRBV5-1
CDR3aa: CASSLITSGELFF

j_gene: TRBJ2-5
v_gene: TRBV7-9
CDR3aa: CASSGARDRDQETQYF

j_gene: TRBJ1-5
v_gene: TRBV6-1
CDR3aa: CASSEGTAIQPQHF

j_gene: TRBJ2-3
v_gene: TRBV20-1
CDR3aa: CGGEIQGESTDTQYF

j_gene: TRBJ2-7
v_gene: TRBV20-1
CDR3aa: CSANGHQGQGKYEQYF

j_gene: TRBJ1-5
v_gene: TRBV10-3
CDR3aa: CAISEGKGQTSNQPQHF

j_gene: TRBJ2-7
v_gene: TRBV20-1
CDR3aa: CSARVGNTPYEQYF

j_gene: TRBJ2-2
v_gene: TRBV5-1
CDR3aa: CASSLGSDGELFF

j_gene: TRBJ2-5
v_gene: TRBV6-5
CDR3aa: CASSYQVTGYQETQYF

j_gene: TRBJ1-2
v_gene: TRBV6-2/TRBV6-3
CDR3aa: CASRNYGYTF

j_gene: TRBJ2-2
v_gene: TRBV12-3/TRBV12-4
CDR3aa: CASIVAGVPGELFF

j_gene: TRBJ2-2
v_gene: TRBV11-2
CDR3aa: CASSLRRQGAGTGELFF

j_gene: TRBJ2-2
v_gene: TRBV4-3
CDR3aa: CASSQRIGELFF

j_gene: TRBJ1-2
v_gene: TRBV7-9
CDR3aa: CASRPTGTGNRGYTF

j_gene: TRBJ2-1
v_gene: TRBV27
CDR3aa: CASSLGGNPYNEQFF

j_gene: TRBJ2-1
v_gene: TRBV7-3
CDR3aa: CASSLAHWHPSYNEQFF

j_gene: TRBJ1-1
v_gene: TRBV5-1
CDR3aa: CASTSLAGVNTEAFF

j_gene: TRBJ2-1
v_gene: TRBV3-1
CDR3aa: CASSKIFNEQFF

j_gene: TRBJ1-6
v_gene: TRBV5-5
CDR3aa: CASSRQGSSNSPLHF

j_gene: TRBJ1-2
v_gene: TRBV5-1
CDR3aa: CASSRWEAGYGYTF

j_gene: TRBJ2-1
v_gene: TRBV7-9
CDR3aa: CASSLARTGDNEQFF

j_gene: TRBJ2-7
v_gene: TRBV6-5
CDR3aa: CASSLSPAISYEQYF

j_gene: TRBJ1-2
v_gene: TRBV5-1
CDR3aa: CASSLGNYGYTF